The 9 T cell receptor beta chains in this list originate from one sample, sequenced in a study of CD8 T cells in ankylosing spondylitis. Study outcomes and limitations: Made up of under ten highly homologous variants, a TCR beta motif appeared characteristic of ankylosing spondylitis blood.

TCRdb called the 5' RACE reads again in MiXCR, with one record for every CDR3 protein. Counted here are about 440,000 distinct CDR3 sequences, more than 15% occurring once; the ten biggest clones make up just over 1%. Their target antigens are unknown. Sequenced sample: blood, either unsorted or a sorted T cell fraction (not recorded which). These receptors all stem from a male donor with ankylosing spondylitis.

This clonotype was seen more than once but under ten times. The J gene is TRBJ2-1, the V gene TRBV12-3 or TRBV12-4; either TRBD1 or TRBD2 may supply D (6 bases each). Trimming removed 5 bases from V and 5 bases from J, with 19 bases in between. The length of the CDR3 is 16 residues. The CDR3 coding sequence is TGTGCCAGCAGTCCCGGGGGCGGCGGGACAAACAATGAGCAGTTCTTC. Translated, it gives CASSPGGGGTNNEQFF.

This clonotype was recorded a few times. The chain has TRBV18 and TRBJ2-3; maybe TRBD1 (6 bases). This CDR3 has 14 amino acids. Per germline, CDR1 KGHSH and CDR2 LQKENI. Deletions cut 3 bases from V and 2 bases from J, with 9 bases between. CDR3 amino acids: CASSPTGNTDTQYF. The CDR3 region has the DNA TGTGCCAGCTCACCGACAGGAAACACAGATACGCAGTATTTT.

This clonotype was seen repeatedly, ten times or more. The V gene is TRBV20-1, the J gene TRBJ1-2; maybe TRBD1 (5 bases). There are 10 residues in the CDR3. With 3 bases removed from V and 8 bases from J, the gap between germline ends came to 7 bases. Germline CDR1 reads DFQATT; CDR2 reads SNEGSKA (reference sequence). CDR3: CSASGGGYTF. The CDR3 region has the DNA TGCAGTGCTAGTGGGGGAGGCTACACCTTC.

This clonotype was observed a handful of times. V is TRBV3-1 and J is TRBJ2-7, with a tentative D call TRBD1 (5 bases). CDR1 and CDR2 from the germline V gene are LGHDT and YNNKEL (reference sequence). This CDR3 contains 13 residues. The ends were cut back, 3 bases at V and 2 bases at J, with 8 bases in the middle. Written as DNA, the CDR3 is TGTGCCAGCAGCCAGGGGCTCGCCTACGAGCAGTACTTC. This codes for CASSQGLAYEQYF.

CDR3 bases: TGTGCCAGCAGCTCTGGACCCGAGGGGGAGCAGTACTTC. Its translation: CASSSGPEGEQYF. The V gene is TRBV7-3, the J gene TRBJ2-7; possibly TRBD1 or TRBD2 for D (5 bases each). Trimming took 4 bases from V and 7 from J, leaving 14 bases between them. This CDR3 is 13 amino acids long. Germline CDR1 is SGHTA and CDR2 is FQGTGA.

The rearrangement links TRBV20-1 to TRBJ1-1; no clear D gene. This CDR3 region has 15 residues. The germline gives CDR1 DFQATT, CDR2 SNEGSKA (reference sequence). Trimming stripped 3 bases from V and 0 bases from J, with 14 bases between. The CDR3 nucleotides are TGCAGTGCTAGTCGGCCAGGTCTCATGAACACTGAAGCTTTCTTT. Translation: CSASRPGLMNTEAFF.

The chain links TRBV10-3 to TRBJ1-5; D possibly corresponds to TRBD1 (5 bases). V dropped 11 bases and J dropped 3 bases, with 14 bases sitting between them. This CDR3 comprises 13 residues. Germline values: CDR1 ENHRY, CDR2 SYGVKD. CDR3 nucleotides: TGTGCCGCCGGGGGGGGATCCAATCAGCCCCAGCATTTT. Translation gives CAAGGGSNQPQHF.

The chain is built from TRBV6-5 and TRBJ2-7, with TRBD2 matching 8 bases. CDR3 length: 16 amino acids. Per germline, CDR1 MNHEY and CDR2 SVGAGI. V lost 0 bases and J lost 3; bases outside the gene matches: 7. The CDR3 DNA reads as TGTGCCAGCAGTTACTCAGGGCTAGCGGGTGTCTACGAGCAGTACTTC. It yields the protein CASSYSGLAGVYEQYF.

The table lists this clonotype with many counts. V and J are TRBV29-1 and TRBJ1-2; weak D call: TRBD1 (5 bases). Between the trimmed V and J ends, which lost 4 bases and 6 bases, there was a span of 6 bases. Germline loops: CDR1 SQVTM, CDR2 ANQGSEA. The CDR3 consists of 10 residues. The chain's CDR3 is CSVGGDGYTF. Written as DNA, the CDR3 is TGCAGCGTTGGGGGGGATGGCTACACCTTC.